What follows are 7 T cell receptor beta chains derived from one specimen sequenced in a study of T-cell memory formation after mild COVID-19. TCRdb processed the 5' RACE reads anew with MiXCR; each CDR3 protein has one entry. The table records some 600,000 distinct CDR3 sequences, 15% to 20% of them present only once. The sample was PBMCs or a T cell subset sorted from them (not recorded which). The receptors stem from an adult woman who had mild COVID-19 (a few samples of this study predate the infection). Cell type and time point are not known.

This clonotype appeared a few times. This chain's CDR3 is CASSQGAGVSSDTQYF. The CDR3 DNA reads as TGTGCCAGCAGCCAAGGGGCGGGAGTAAGCTCAGATACGCAGTATTTT. The chain uses TRBV3-1 and TRBJ2-3; 7 positions match TRBD2. The CDR3 length is 16 residues. The ends lost 1 base at V and 4 bases at J; junction bases unmatched: 8. Germline-derived CDR1 and CDR2 are LGHDT and YNNKEL (reference sequence).

The chain couples TRBV12-3 or TRBV12-4 to TRBJ2-7, with D unresolved. The CDR3 extends over 15 amino acids. V dropped 4 bases and J dropped 0 bases, with 13 bases sitting between them. The CDR3: CASSSSLGLSYEQYF. Here the CDR3 DNA reads TGTGCCAGCAGTTCCTCGCTAGGTCTCTCCTACGAGCAGTACTTC.

The chain is built from TRBV6-1 and TRBJ2-7; D unclear. V was trimmed by 6 bases and J by 2 bases, leaving 14 bases between them. The CDR3 consists of 14 residues. Per germline, CDR1 MNHNS and CDR2 SASEGT. The CDR3 spells CASSATAPAYEQYF. DNA for the CDR3: TGTGCCAGCAGCGCAACAGCACCCGCCTACGAGCAGTACTTC.

This clonotype was observed a few times. The chain combines TRBV7-3 with TRBJ2-7; maybe TRBD1 (5 bases). The CDR3 runs to 15 residues. V lost 4 bases, J lost 2 bases, and 15 bases lay in between. Germline V gene data show CDR1 as SGHTA and CDR2 as FQGTGA. Here the CDR3 reads CASSWFGAVPYEQYF. The CDR3 nucleotides read TGTGCCAGCAGCTGGTTTGGGGCAGTCCCCTACGAGCAGTACTTC.

The sample holds a few counts of this clonotype. V gene TRBV6-2 or TRBV6-3 combines with J gene TRBJ1-2; no clear D. This CDR3 spans 13 amino acids. The V and J ends lost 0 bases and 7 bases respectively, with 9 bases between them. Germline V gene data show CDR1 as MNHEY and CDR2 as SVGEGT. As DNA, the CDR3 is TGTGCCAGCAGTTACTCGGGCTGGGGTGGCTACACCTTC. The encoded protein is CASSYSGWGGYTF.

J is TRBJ1-4 and V is TRBV4-1; no clear D. With 1 base removed from V and 0 bases from J, the gap between germline ends came to 12 bases. CDR3 length: 17 residues. Germline-derived CDR1 and CDR2 are MGHRA and YSYEKL. CDR3 sequence reads: CASSQVGRNSTNEKLFF. As DNA, the CDR3 is TGCGCCAGCAGCCAAGTGGGCAGGAATTCAACTAATGAAAAACTGTTTTTT.

The gene calls are TRBV9 and TRBJ2-5, with D hard to call. The CDR3 runs to 15 residues. Germline-derived CDR1 and CDR2 are SGDLS and YYNGEE. Trimming took off 0 bases at V and 5 bases at J, with 14 bases between the two ends. For the CDR3, the DNA is TGTGCCAGCAGCGTAGCTGCGAGGTATGAGGAGACCCAGTACTTC. Amino acid sequence: CASSVAARYEETQYF.